Following are 24 T cell receptor beta chains from one sample sequenced in a study of blood T cell repertoires in COVID-19. Assay used: immunoSEQ multiplex PCR; TCRdb lists only in-frame clones, some missing. The sample has 50,000 to 60,000 clones; 85% to 90% are singletons. The source material was peripheral blood. Receptor source: a man older than 75 with active or convalescent COVID-19.

The V call is TRBV6-5, the J call TRBJ2-7; 10 positions match TRBD2. The length of the CDR3 is 16 residues. The germline gives CDR1 MNHEY, CDR2 SVGAGI. The ends lost 2 bases at V and 7 bases at J; junction bases unmatched: 11. The CDR3 DNA reads as TGTGCCAGCAGTTACCATGAGGCTAGCGGGGGAAATGAGCAGTACTTC. It specifies CASSYHEASGGNEQYF.

The chain links TRBV5-1 to TRBJ1-4, with TRBD1 matching over 7 bases. Germline V gives CDR1 SGHRS, CDR2 YFSETQ. This CDR3 has 14 residues. With V trimmed by 4 bases and J by 4 bases, 4 bases remained unmatched. The CDR3 is CASSRTGLNEKLFF. The CDR3 DNA reads as TGCGCCAGCAGCAGGACAGGCCTTAATGAAAAACTGTTTTTT.

This rearrangement joins TRBV6-6 to TRBJ2-1; 9 bases match TRBD2. CDR1 is MNHNY, CDR2 SVGAGI, per germline (reference sequence). Germline trimming cut 9 bases from V and 4 bases from J; bases unmatched to any gene: 7. There are 14 residues in the CDR3. CDR3 residues: CASSLAGPYNEQFF. CDR3 nucleotide sequence: TGTGCCAGTTCACTAGCGGGCCCATACAATGAGCAGTTCTTC.

The chain couples TRBV5-1 to TRBJ2-7, with 10 bases matching TRBD1. The CDR3 has 16 residues. Germline CDR1 reads SGHRS; CDR2 reads YFSETQ. Losses at the gene ends were 1 base for V and 5 bases for J; bases not matched to a gene: 9. The CDR3 reads CASSLYYRDRGHEQYF. DNA of the CDR3: TGCGCCAGCAGCTTGTACTATCGGGACAGGGGCCACGAGCAGTACTTC.

The rearrangement joins TRBV7-2 to TRBJ1-5, with D maybe TRBD1 (5 bases). Trimming took off 1 base at V and 2 bases at J, with 12 bases between the two ends. CDR1 and CDR2 from the germline V gene are SGHTA and FQGNSA. This CDR3 has 16 residues. CDR3 protein: CASSLGRGSGNQPQHF. CDR3 coding DNA: TGTGCCAGCAGCTTAGGTCGGGGGTCTGGCAATCAGCCCCAGCATTTT. Filled out from reference TRBV7-2 and TRBJ1-5, the complete variable domain reads GAGVSQSPSNKVTEKGKDVELRCDPISGHTALYWYRQSLGQGLEFLIYFQGNSAPDKSGLPSDRFSAERTGGSVSTLTIQRTQQEDSAVYLCASSLGRGSGNQPQHFGDGTRLSIL.

The CDR3 DNA reads TGTGCCAGCAGCAAAGCTAGGACAGGGGGCACTGAAGCTTTCTTT. It is translated as CASSKARTGGTEAFF. The rearrangement links TRBV21-1 to TRBJ1-1; the D call TRBD1 from the table was never checked on the DNA. TRBV21-1 is given as a pseudogene. The CDR3 has 15 amino acids.

The chain employs TRBV7-2 and TRBJ2-2; no clear D gene. The CDR3 runs to 16 residues. Germline loops: CDR1 SGHTA, CDR2 FQGNSA. Between the trimmed V and J ends, which lost 5 bases and 0 bases, there was a span of 13 bases. CDR3 DNA: TGTGCCAGCAGCCCGCGCCCGTTCTCGAACACCGGGGAGCTGTTTTTT. Translation gives CASSPRPFSNTGELFF.

The V gene is TRBV6-6, the J gene TRBJ2-7, with TRBD1 identical over 10 bases. CDR3 length equals 15 residues. CDR1 MNHNY and CDR2 SVGAGI come from the germline V gene (reference sequence). With 6 bases clipped from V and 3 bases from J, the junction kept 8 bases outside the gene matches. The CDR3: CASRWDRGGIYEQYF. The DNA for the CDR3 is TGTGCCAGCAGGTGGGACAGGGGAGGCATCTACGAGCAGTACTTC.

This rearrangement joins TRBV6-2 or TRBV6-3 to TRBJ2-7; D not resolved. The CDR3 is 12 amino acids. Germline values: CDR1 MNHEY, CDR2 SVGEGT. Between the trimmed V and J ends, which lost 2 bases and 4 bases, there was a span of 6 bases. The CDR3 loop reads CASSYAKYEQYF. As DNA, the CDR3 is TGTGCCAGCAGTTACGCGAAATACGAGCAGTACTTC.

The CDR3 DNA is TGTGCCAGCAGCTTAAGGTCATCCGGACAGCTTAACACAGATACGCAGTATTTT. This codes for CASSLRSSGQLNTDTQYF. The chain is built from TRBV7-2 and TRBJ2-3; TRBD1 might be the D (6 bases). The ends were cut back, 2 bases at V and 2 bases at J, with 20 bases in the middle. The CDR3 consists of 18 residues. Per germline, CDR1 SGHTA and CDR2 FQGNSA.

This chain uses TRBV29-1 with TRBJ2-5, with a possible D match to TRBD1 (6 bases). The germline gives CDR1 SQVTM, CDR2 ANQGSEA. The CDR3 contains 12 residues. V was clipped by 3 bases and J by 6 bases, with 11 bases between them. The CDR3 protein is CSVEYRDKTQYF. The CDR3 DNA follows: TGCAGCGTTGAGTACAGGGACAAGACCCAGTACTTC. Supplemented by reference TRBV29-1 and TRBJ2-5, the full variable domain reads SAVISQKPSRDICQRGTSLTIQCQVDSQVTMMFWYRQQPGQSLTLIATANQGSEATYESGFVIDKFPISRPNLTFSTLTVSNMSPEDSSIYLCSVEYRDKTQYFGPGTRLLVL.

V gene TRBV5-1 combines with J gene TRBJ2-3, with no clear D. This CDR3 is built from 13 residues. Germline V gives CDR1 SGHRS, CDR2 YFSETQ. Trimming pared 0 bases from V and 4 bases from J, leaving 6 bases between. The CDR3 protein is CASSLGLADTQYF. In nucleotides, the CDR3 is TGCGCCAGCAGCTTGGGGCTTGCAGATACGCAGTATTTT.

The V gene is TRBV6-2 or TRBV6-3, the J gene TRBJ2-3, with TRBD2 matching 7 bases. The CDR3 has 15 residues. J was trimmed by 3 bases and V by 5 bases; bases with no gene match: 8. Germline loops: CDR1 MNHEY, CDR2 SVGEGT. CDR3 sequence: CASSTRLAVTDTQYF. The CDR3 DNA reads TGTGCCAGCAGTACGCGACTAGCTGTGACAGATACGCAGTATTTT.

The gene calls are TRBV10-3 and TRBJ1-2; 12 positions match TRBD1. The trim removed 5 bases at V and 0 bases at J, leaving 7 bases unmatched. The CDR3 contains 17 residues. The germline CDR1 and CDR2 sequences are ENHRY and SYGVKD. Written as DNA, the CDR3 is TGTGCCATCAGTAAAGGGACAGGGGGCAGGGCTAACTATGGCTACACCTTC. Translation gives CAISKGTGGRANYGYTF.

The genes are TRBV9 and TRBJ2-2, with 15 bases lining up with TRBD2. V trimming: 2 bases; J trimming: 16 bases; junction bases outside the gene matches: 6. The CDR3 extends over 14 amino acids. The germline V gene encodes CDR1 SGDLS and CDR2 YYNGEE. CDR3 sequence reads: CASSVGTSGGSRFF. In DNA, the CDR3 is TGTGCCAGCAGCGTGGGGACTAGCGGGGGGAGTAGGTTTTTT.

The V gene is TRBV19, the J gene TRBJ2-5; no clear D gene. Trimming stripped 5 bases from V and 5 bases from J, with 12 bases between. The germline CDR1 and CDR2 sequences are LNHDA and SQIVND (reference sequence). CDR3 length equals 13 residues. The CDR3 reads CASSDSLGETQYF. In DNA, the CDR3 is TGTGCCAGTAGTGACTCCCTTGGCGAGACCCAGTACTTC.

This chain joins TRBV28 and TRBJ1-4, with 9 bases lining up with TRBD1. Germline assignment: CDR1 MDHEN and CDR2 SYDVKM. Trimming took 5 bases from V and 2 from J; bases not matched to a gene: 3. The CDR3 consists of 15 residues. This chain's CDR3 is CASSTGGYTNEKLFF. The CDR3 region has the DNA TGTGCCAGCAGTACAGGGGGCTATACTAATGAAAAACTGTTTTTT.

V usage is TRBV28 and J usage is TRBJ1-6; D uncertain. The germline V and J ends were trimmed by 3 bases and 6 bases, with 9 bases remaining between them. There are 14 residues in the CDR3. Germline loops: CDR1 MDHEN, CDR2 SYDVKM. Here the CDR3 reads CASSLGGVNSPLHF. CDR3 nucleotides: TGTGCCAGCAGTTTGGGAGGTGTTAATTCACCCCTCCACTTT.

The V and J genes are TRBV28 and TRBJ1-3, with TRBD1 matching 8 bases. V gave up 6 bases and J gave up 2 bases; unmatched junction bases: 3. From germline, CDR1 is MDHEN and CDR2 SYDVKM. The CDR3 runs 14 residues. The CDR3 nucleotides read TGTGCCAGCAGACCACAGGGGGCTGGAAACACCATATATTTT. Residues: CASRPQGAGNTIYF.

The chain uses TRBV30 and TRBJ2-3; 11 nucleotides line up with TRBD2. Germline assignment: CDR1 GTSNPN and CDR2 SVGIG (reference sequence). Trimming removed 2 bases from V and 0 bases from J; junction bases left unmatched: 7. The CDR3 sequence is 17 residues long. The CDR3 DNA is TGTGCCTGGAGTATGGGGTTAGCGGGGGGGAGCACAGATACGCAGTATTTT. This encodes CAWSMGLAGGSTDTQYF.

The V and J genes are TRBV27 and TRBJ1-1; 8 bases are shared with TRBD1. Trimming cost V 2 bases and J 0 bases; bases outside gene matches: 17. This CDR3 contains 20 residues. CDR1 MNHEY and CDR2 SMNVEV come from the germline V gene (reference sequence). For the CDR3, the DNA is TGTGCCAGCAGTTTAGCCCCTCGACAGGGGCGACTAGGAATGAACACTGAAGCTTTCTTT. Translation gives CASSLAPRQGRLGMNTEAFF.

The V gene is TRBV21-1, the J gene TRBJ1-1; the D segment call TRBD1 is taken from the table without a DNA check. TRBV21-1 is marked as a pseudogene. The CDR3 loop spans 14 amino acids. The CDR3 nucleotides read TGTGCCAGCAGCAAAGCTGAGTTCAGGATATCCCTTTCCTTT. The encoded protein is CASSKAEFRISLSF.

The V call is TRBV6-5, the J call TRBJ2-5; 7 nucleotides agree with TRBD1. V lost 4 bases and J lost 0; bases outside the gene matches: 5. The CDR3 covers 15 residues. Per the germline V gene, CDR1 is MNHEY and CDR2 is SVGAGI. The CDR3, as DNA: TGTGCCAGCAGTTTGGGGACAGCTTACCAAGAGACCCAGTACTTC. This codes for CASSLGTAYQETQYF.

V gene TRBV6-1 combines with J gene TRBJ1-5; D is unresolved. V was cut by 2 bases and J by 6 bases, with 14 bases left in between. Germline CDR1 MNHNS, CDR2 SASEGT. The CDR3 sequence is 15 residues long. CDR3 bases: TGTGCCAGCAGTGAATCATCCGGGTCGGGTCAGCCCCAGCATTTT. It encodes CASSESSGSGQPQHF.